This passage covers 31 T cell receptor beta chains from one sample sequenced in a study of T-cell reconstitution after alpha-beta-depleted transplantation in children. A library of TCRbeta sequences, prepared with unique molecular identifiers, was generated. One entry per CDR3 protein, called by TCRdb with MiXCR from the PCR reads. The sample consists of about 640,000 distinct CDR3 sequences, under 15% of them appearing once. The material was PBMCs, mostly from graft donor cells, obtained 360 days after TCRalphabeta/CD19-depleted stem cell transplant. The receptors shown here come from a male patient aged 10 to 17 who had a stem cell transplant for acute myeloid leukemia, so the T cells may come from the graft donor.

A few counts support this clonotype. This sequence joins TRBV25-1 and TRBJ2-1; 10 bases fit TRBD2. CDR1 and CDR2 from the germline V gene are MGHDK and SYGVNS. V lost 5 bases, J lost 7 bases, and 17 bases stayed unmatched. There are 18 residues in the CDR3. The DNA for the CDR3 is TGTGCCAGCAGTCCCCGTCCGGGACTAGCGAGTACAACGAATGAGCAGTTCTTC. Protein sequence: CASSPRPGLASTTNEQFF.

This clonotype was picked up a small number of times. This chain connects TRBV20-1 to TRBJ1-5, with no clear D. There are 12 residues in the CDR3. Germline V lookup: CDR1 DFQATT, CDR2 SNEGSKA (reference sequence). The V end lost 5 bases, the J end lost 9 bases, and 14 bases lay between the germline ends. CDR3 amino acids: CSAPDGFGPQHF. CDR3 DNA sequence: TGCAGTGCTCCGGACGGGTTTGGGCCCCAGCATTTT.

This sequence joins TRBV6-5 and TRBJ1-6; maybe TRBD1 (6 bases). The CDR3 is made up of 18 amino acids. V was clipped by 1 base and J by 0 bases, with 13 bases between them. Per the germline V gene, CDR1 is MNHEY and CDR2 is SVGAGI. The CDR3 DNA follows: TGTGCCAGCAGTTACTTCGGGGGGGGCAGCTCCTATAATTCACCCCTCCACTTT. The encoded protein is CASSYFGGGSSYNSPLHF.

This clonotype showed up many times. The rearrangement links TRBV6-2 or TRBV6-3 to TRBJ2-2, with a weak D call TRBD2 (5 bases). Germline-derived CDR1 and CDR2 are MNHEY and SVGEGT. Trimming took 6 bases from V and 6 from J, leaving 20 bases between them. This CDR3 comprises 16 residues. For the CDR3, the DNA is TGTGCCAGCAGAGTAATTGGGAGTAAGTCCGCCGGGGAGCTGTTTTTT. It is translated as CASRVIGSKSAGELFF.

This clonotype came up many times. V usage is TRBV9 and J usage is TRBJ2-1; the D is unclear. The CDR3 extends over 13 amino acids. The germline CDR1 and CDR2 sequences are SGDLS and YYNGEE. V was pared by 0 bases and J by 7 bases, with 8 bases between. The CDR3 is CASSVGSMNEQFF. DNA for the CDR3: TGTGCCAGCAGCGTAGGGAGTATGAATGAGCAGTTCTTC.

This clonotype was recorded at least ten times. V gene TRBV7-3 combines with J gene TRBJ2-1; 9 nucleotides line up with TRBD2. The junction had 7 bases not matched to a gene; V was cut back by 3 bases and J by 4 bases. Germline loops: CDR1 SGHTA, CDR2 FQGTGA. The CDR3 runs to 16 residues. The CDR3 is CASSLLASGVYNEQFF. Written as DNA, the CDR3 is TGTGCCAGCAGCTTGTTGGCTAGCGGGGTTTACAATGAGCAGTTCTTC.

The rearrangement uses TRBV18 and TRBJ2-5; 7 bases match TRBD2. This CDR3 is built from 14 residues. The V gene's germline CDR1 is KGHSH and CDR2 LQKENI. V lost 2 bases to trimming and J lost 4 bases; unmatched junction nucleotides: 4. The CDR3 here is CASSPKTSLETQYF. For the CDR3, the DNA is TGTGCCAGCTCACCAAAGACTAGCTTAGAGACCCAGTACTTC.

The CDR3 loop is CASSNPGLGEWQYF. In DNA form, the CDR3 reads TGTGCCAGCAGTAATCCGGGACTAGGGGAATGGCAGTACTTC. The rearrangement joins TRBV5-4 to TRBJ2-7; 8 bases align to TRBD2. This CDR3 has 14 amino acids. J gave up 9 bases and V 5 bases, and 13 bases lay outside the gene matches. Germline V lookup: CDR1 SGHNT, CDR2 YYREEE (reference sequence).

This clonotype showed up just a few times. V usage is TRBV25-1 and J usage is TRBJ2-3; unclear D gene. The ends were cut back, 5 bases at V and 6 bases at J, with 12 bases in the middle. Germline lookup yields CDR1 MGHDK and CDR2 SYGVNS. This CDR3 comprises 13 residues. The CDR3: CASSWGRPDTQYF. Written as DNA, the CDR3 is TGTGCCAGCAGTTGGGGTCGTCCGGATACGCAGTATTTT. Complete variable domain (other parts from reference TRBV25-1 and TRBJ2-3): EADIYQTPRYLVIGTGKKITLECSQTMGHDKMYWYQQDPGMELHLIHYSYGVNSTEKGDLSSESTVSRIRTEHFPLTLESARPSHTSQYLCASSWGRPDTQYFGPGTRLTVL.

This clonotype came up many times. The chain has TRBV6-5 and TRBJ2-3; 11 bases line up with TRBD2. This CDR3 has 17 residues. J was trimmed by 0 bases and V by 2 bases; bases with no gene match: 4. CDR1 is MNHEY, CDR2 SVGAGI, per germline. The CDR3 loop reads CASSYDRLAGSTDTQYF. CDR3 nucleotide sequence: TGTGCCAGCAGTTACGATCGACTAGCGGGGAGCACAGATACGCAGTATTTT.

This rearrangement joins TRBV7-6 to TRBJ2-1; D is uncertain. Between the trimmed V and J ends, which lost 4 bases and 7 bases, there was a span of 11 bases. This CDR3 contains 13 residues. Germline V gene data show CDR1 as SGHVS and CDR2 as FNYEAQ. This CDR3 reads CASSSFLVNEQFF. CDR3 sequence (DNA): TGTGCCAGCAGCTCATTCTTGGTGAATGAGCAGTTCTTC.

The J gene is TRBJ2-1, the V gene TRBV2; 12 nucleotides match TRBD2. Per the germline V gene, CDR1 is SNHLY and CDR2 is FYNNEI. The CDR3 is 14 residues long. V lost 8 bases, J lost 7 bases, and 6 bases stayed unmatched. The CDR3 nucleotides are TGTGCCAGCCGGACTAGCGGGATGAGGAATGAGCAGTTCTTC. It translates to CASRTSGMRNEQFF.

This clonotype was seen many times. The chain has TRBV29-1 and TRBJ1-4; D may be TRBD1 (5 bases). This CDR3 is 14 amino acids long. The V end was cut by 4 bases, the J end by 1 base, with 10 bases between. Germline loops: CDR1 SQVTM, CDR2 ANQGSEA. As DNA, the CDR3 is TGCAGCGTTGGGGGGGTTTTAACTAATGAAAAACTGTTTTTT. It translates to CSVGGVLTNEKLFF.

This clonotype turned up a few times. This rearrangement joins TRBV28 to TRBJ2-6; D not certain. V was pared by 7 bases and J by 2 bases, with 15 bases between. The germline V gene has CDR1 MDHEN and CDR2 SYDVKM. CDR3 length: 16 amino acids. CDR3 DNA sequence: TGTGCCAGCACCTCCCCCGCCAGCCCTGGGGCCAACGTCCTGACTTTC. This sequence encodes CASTSPASPGANVLTF.

This clonotype was counted ten times or more. The chain links TRBV10-3 to TRBJ2-3; 7 bases map to TRBD2. The CDR3 spans 12 residues. Germline-derived CDR1 and CDR2 are ENHRY and SYGVKD. J was trimmed by 2 bases and V by 11 bases; bases with no gene match: 4. CDR3 bases: TGTGCCGGGGGGGAGGACACAGATACGCAGTATTTT. It is translated as CAGGEDTDTQYF.

This clonotype turned up a few times. J is TRBJ2-7 and V is TRBV20-1; 7 positions match TRBD1. V trimming: 0 bases; J trimming: 1 base; junction bases outside the gene matches: 6. Germline CDR1 reads DFQATT; CDR2 reads SNEGSKA (reference sequence). This CDR3 comprises 15 residues. CDR3 region: CSARDDRVRSYEQYF. CDR3 coding DNA: TGCAGTGCTAGAGATGACAGGGTAAGGTCCTACGAGCAGTACTTC.

Only a few counts were recorded for this clonotype. The chain links TRBV4-3 to TRBJ2-5; a weak D match, TRBD1 (5 bases). This CDR3 spans 15 amino acids. Germline CDR1 LGHNA, CDR2 YSLEER. Trimming shortened V by 4 bases and J by 5 bases, and 17 bases separated the two germline ends. The CDR3 bases are TGCGCCAGCAGCCGCCTGGGGCGTCGGTGGGAGACCCAGTACTTC. Amino acids: CASSRLGRRWETQYF.

This clonotype appeared a few times. The chain couples TRBV14 to TRBJ2-3; weak D call: TRBD2 (6 bases). The CDR3 contains 16 residues. Per the germline V gene, CDR1 is SGHDN and CDR2 is FVKESK. V was clipped by 2 bases and J by 0 bases, with 12 bases between them. The CDR3 DNA follows: TGTGCCAGCAGCCAAACTCCAGGGACTAGCACAGATACGCAGTATTTT. Protein product: CASSQTPGTSTDTQYF. Looking up the rest from reference TRBV14 and TRBJ2-3 gives the full variable domain: EAGVTQFPSHSVIEKGQTVTLRCDPISGHDNLYWYRRVMGKEIKFLLHFVKESKQDESGMPNNRFLAERTGGTYSTLKVQPAELEDSGVYFCASSQTPGTSTDTQYFGPGTRLTVL.

This clonotype was observed a few times. Written as DNA, the CDR3 is TGTGCCAGCAGCTTGGGGGGATTAGGGGAGCAGTTCTTC. Translated, it gives CASSLGGLGEQFF. The chain employs TRBV7-2 and TRBJ2-1, with D possibly TRBD2 on 6 matching bases. The CDR3 has 13 residues. Trimming removed 3 bases at V and 10 bases at J, with 13 bases between. Germline-derived CDR1 and CDR2 are SGHTA and FQGNSA.

V usage is TRBV29-1 and J usage is TRBJ2-2; 9 bases are shared with TRBD1. This CDR3 has 15 residues. Per germline, CDR1 SQVTM and CDR2 ANQGSEA. Germline trimming cut 3 bases from V and 2 bases from J; bases unmatched to any gene: 4. CDR3 bases: TGCAGCGTTGAGGGACAGGGATCAAACACCGGGGAGCTGTTTTTT. The encoded protein is CSVEGQGSNTGELFF.

Only a few counts were recorded for this clonotype. This chain uses TRBV29-1 with TRBJ1-2; D is possibly TRBD1 (5 bases). This CDR3 region has 11 residues. Looked up from germline, CDR1 is SQVTM and CDR2 is ANQGSEA. Trimming left V 8 bases short and J 8 bases short, with 15 bases between. CDR3 sequence: CSIGTGEGYTF. DNA of the CDR3: TGCAGCATCGGGACGGGAGAGGGCTACACCTTC.

This clonotype was observed a handful of times. The gene calls are TRBV20-1 and TRBJ2-7, with D tentatively TRBD2 (6 bases). The CDR3 loop spans 13 amino acids. Per germline, CDR1 DFQATT and CDR2 SNEGSKA (reference sequence). Trimming took off 3 bases at V and 1 base at J, with 10 bases between the two ends. CDR3 amino acids: CSASIAESYEQYF. The CDR3 region has the DNA TGCAGTGCTAGTATAGCGGAGTCCTACGAGCAGTACTTC.

The chain recombines TRBV19 with TRBJ2-7; 7 positions agree with TRBD1. The CDR3 consists of 16 residues. The germline gives CDR1 LNHDA, CDR2 SQIVND (reference sequence). The trim removed 3 bases at V and 2 bases at J, leaving 10 bases unmatched. CDR3 DNA sequence: TGTGCCAGTAGTATGCTCTTCGGACAGGCCCCCTACGAGCAGTACTTC. It is translated as CASSMLFGQAPYEQYF.

The chain carries TRBV5-1 and TRBJ2-1; D may be TRBD2 (5 bases). V was pared by 4 bases and J by 4 bases, with 21 bases between. Germline CDR1 reads SGHRS; CDR2 reads YFSETQ. The CDR3 totals 17 residues. The CDR3 loop is CASSPEPTRAGYNEQFF. The CDR3 nucleotides read TGCGCCAGCAGCCCGGAACCGACGAGGGCCGGATACAATGAGCAGTTCTTC. The whole variable domain, filled in from reference TRBV5-1 and TRBJ2-1, reads KAGVTQTPRYLIKTRGQQVTLSCSPISGHRSVSWYQQTPGQGLQFLFEYFSETQRNKGNFPGRFSGRQFSNSRSEMNVSTLELGDSALYLCASSPEPTRAGYNEQFFGPGTRLTVL.

The chain carries TRBV7-3 and TRBJ2-3; D may be TRBD2 (5 bases). V was shortened by 1 base and J by 0 bases, with 8 bases between the two germline ends. CDR1 is SGHTA and CDR2 is FQGTGA in the germline V gene. CDR3 size: 15 residues. The chain's CDR3 is CASSLIRTSTDTQYF. The CDR3 coding sequence is TGTGCCAGCAGCTTAATCCGGACTAGCACAGATACGCAGTATTTT.

This clonotype was counted many times. The chain joins TRBV29-1 to TRBJ1-1; a possible D gene is TRBD1 (5 bases). CDR1 is SQVTM, CDR2 ANQGSEA, per germline. The V end lost 4 bases, the J end lost 4 bases, and 16 bases lay between the germline ends. CDR3 length: 14 residues. CDR3 protein: CSVAALGGGTEAFF. The CDR3 DNA reads as TGCAGCGTTGCGGCGCTGGGGGGTGGCACTGAAGCTTTCTTT.

This clonotype was seen only a few times. This chain connects TRBV11-2 to TRBJ2-1, with D uncertain. Trimming stripped 0 bases from V and 2 bases from J, with 20 bases between. The germline CDR1 and CDR2 sequences are SGHAT and FQNNGV. The CDR3 covers 19 residues. CDR3 loop: CASSLDPGIVNGPYNEQFF. CDR3 nucleotides: TGTGCCAGCAGCTTAGACCCCGGAATAGTAAACGGTCCCTACAATGAGCAGTTCTTC.

This sequence joins TRBV7-3 and TRBJ2-7; 9 bases are a match to TRBD1. The CDR3 covers 15 residues. Trimming at V came to 7 bases and at J to 3 bases, leaving 10 bases not matched to a gene. In germline, CDR1 is SGHTA, CDR2 FQGTGA. The CDR3 nucleotides read TGTGCCAGCACCCTTATGGGGACAGGGATCTACGAGCAGTACTTC. Translated, it gives CASTLMGTGIYEQYF.

CDR3 sequence (DNA): TGTGCCACCAGCAGAGAGCCTAGCGGGTATAATGAGCAGTTCTTC. Amino acids: CATSREPSGYNEQFF. The V call is TRBV15, the J call TRBJ2-1; 8 bases agree with TRBD2. Germline CDR1 reads LNHNV; CDR2 reads YYDKDF (reference sequence). Trimming took 0 bases from V and 7 from J; bases not matched to a gene: 5. The CDR3 has 15 amino acids.

This clonotype showed up just a few times. V gene TRBV20-1 combines with J gene TRBJ2-1; D is undetermined. The germline V gene encodes CDR1 DFQATT and CDR2 SNEGSKA (reference sequence). V gave up 5 bases and J gave up 9 bases, with 17 bases separating them. The CDR3 consists of 13 residues. Here the CDR3 DNA reads TGCAGTGCTGACGGCCGAAGCTGGGGTGAGCAGTTCTTC. Encoded protein: CSADGRSWGEQFF.

The chain combines TRBV12-3 or TRBV12-4 with TRBJ2-7; D possibly corresponds to TRBD1 (6 bases). V shed 10 bases and J shed 1 base, with 20 bases lying between them. The CDR3 spans 15 residues. As DNA, the CDR3 is TGTGCCACCAGGGATTACGGGACAAGTTCCTACGAGCAGTACTTC. Translating it yields CATRDYGTSSYEQYF.